Below are 10 T cell receptor beta chains sequenced from a single sample in a study of blood T cell repertoires in COVID-19. Assay: immunoSEQ multiplex PCR; the TCRdb copy retains only in-frame clones and omits some. The sample has fewer than 150,000 clones, around 87% seen once. Sequenced input: peripheral blood. The receptors stem from a woman in her 70s with acute or convalescent COVID-19.

The chain employs TRBV10-2 and TRBJ1-1, with 7 bases aligning to TRBD1. CDR3 length: 14 residues. Germline V lookup: CDR1 WSHSY, CDR2 SAAADI. Trimming took 7 bases from V and 1 from J; bases not matched to a gene: 6. CDR3 region: CASMRGQANTEAFF. The CDR3 DNA is TGCGCCAGCATGCGTGGACAGGCGAACACTGAAGCTTTCTTT.

CDR3 amino acids: CASRRSYYETQYF. The CDR3 bases are TGTGCCAGCAGAAGATCCTACTACGAGACCCAGTACTTC. The genes are TRBV6-5 and TRBJ2-5; D not certain. The germline gives CDR1 MNHEY, CDR2 SVGAGI. The V end was cut by 6 bases, the J end by 5 bases, with 13 bases between. The CDR3 runs to 13 residues.

This clone is a singleton in its sample. The rearrangement uses TRBV3-1 (or the pseudogene TRBV3-2) and TRBJ1-2; tentative D call: TRBD1 (5 bases). The CDR3 spans 12 residues. Between the trimmed V and J ends, which lost 3 bases and 8 bases, there was a span of 10 bases. Germline V gives CDR1 LGHDT, CDR2 YNNKEL (reference sequence). CDR3 sequence: CASSQANRGYTF. CDR3 DNA sequence: TGTGCCAGCAGCCAGGCCAACAGGGGCTACACCTTC.

The count of this clone is one. The chain has TRBV5-5 and TRBJ2-4; TRBD1 matches at 9 bases. V gave up 5 bases and J gave up 2 bases; unmatched junction bases: 11. Per the germline V gene, CDR1 is SGHKS and CDR2 is YYEKEE (reference sequence). The CDR3 consists of 17 residues. CDR3 sequence (DNA): TGTGCCAGCAGTAGGACCGGGACAGGGTCGTCCAAAAACATTCAGTACTTC. It yields the protein CASSRTGTGSSKNIQYF.

The rearrangement links TRBV19 to TRBJ1-5; D might be TRBD1 (6 bases). The CDR3 loop spans 15 amino acids. CDR1 and CDR2 (germline): LNHDA, SQIVND (reference sequence). Deletions cut 4 bases from V and 4 bases from J, with 14 bases between. Here the CDR3 reads CASSTGGITNQPQHF. The CDR3, as DNA: TGTGCCAGTAGTACGGGGGGCATTACGAATCAGCCCCAGCATTTT.

The chain carries TRBV24-1 and TRBJ2-2; a weak D match, TRBD2 (6 bases). The germline CDR1 and CDR2 sequences are KGHDR and SFDVKD. The CDR3 is made up of 14 amino acids. Trimming stripped 5 bases from V and 5 bases from J, with 11 bases between. The CDR3 is CATSAEGLTGELFF. CDR3 bases: TGTGCCACCAGTGCGGAGGGGCTAACCGGGGAGCTGTTTTTT.

This rearrangement joins TRBV7-8 to TRBJ1-1, with D possibly matching TRBD1 (5 bases). With 5 bases removed from V and 8 bases from J, the gap between germline ends came to 15 bases. The CDR3 spans 13 residues. Per germline, CDR1 SGHVS and CDR2 FQNEAQ. CDR3 sequence: CASSQTLGGEAFF. In nucleotides, the CDR3 is TGTGCCAGCAGCCAAACCTTGGGGGGGGAAGCTTTCTTT.

The chain has TRBV3-1 (or the pseudogene TRBV3-2) and TRBJ1-1; D unresolved. CDR3 length: 13 residues. From germline, CDR1 is LGHDT and CDR2 YNNKEL (reference sequence). V was clipped by 4 bases and J by 0 bases, with 6 bases between them. CDR3 residues: CASSPDMNTEAFF. The CDR3 region has the DNA TGTGCCAGCAGCCCAGACATGAACACTGAAGCTTTCTTT.

V usage is TRBV20-1 and J usage is TRBJ1-6, with 10 positions matching TRBD1. J gave up 8 bases and V 5 bases, and 9 bases lay outside the gene matches. The germline CDR1 and CDR2 sequences are DFQATT and SNEGSKA (reference sequence). This CDR3 comprises 15 residues. CDR3 sequence: CSAGDRGLMYSPLHF. The CDR3 bases are TGCAGTGCTGGTGACAGGGGGCTTATGTATTCACCCCTCCACTTT.

This chain joins TRBV7-2 and TRBJ1-3, with 7 nucleotides matching TRBD1. This CDR3 has 13 residues. With V trimmed by 5 bases and J by 4 bases, 2 bases remained unmatched. From germline, CDR1 is SGHTA and CDR2 FQGNSA. CDR3 loop: CASSEGQGNTIYF. In DNA form, the CDR3 reads TGTGCCAGCAGCGAGGGACAGGGAAACACCATATATTTT.